A selection of T cell receptor beta chains follows, all from one sample in a study of blood T cell repertoires in COVID-19. Generated by immunoSEQ multiplex PCR, the TCRdb table keeps only in-frame clones and is missing some. The table has 250,000 to 350,000 clones, around 90% seen once; the top ten hold approximately 6.5%. Source material: peripheral blood. These receptors originate from a woman between 45 and 60 years old with COVID-19, enrolled during active disease. Each CDR3 is given with its conserved first and last residue. The D gene is left open where the match is weak. Size is stated for part of the rows, as once, few or many counts, or as a class when the clone is expanded.

J: TRBJ2-7; V: TRBV7-2; D: NA; size: NA; CDR3: CASSSLGMSGHYEQYF; DNA: TGTGCCAGCAGCTCCCTCGGGATGAGCGGGCACTACGAGCAGTACTTC
J: TRBJ1-1; V: TRBV5-4; D: NA; size: NA; CDR3: CASSLRSRDTEAFF; DNA: TGTGCCAGCAGCTTGCGGTCCCGGGACACTGAAGCTTTCTTT
J: TRBJ2-7; V: TRBV3-1/TRBV3-2; D: TRBD1; size: NA; CDR3: CASSPYRGYEQYF; DNA: TGTGCCAGCAGTCCTTACAGGGGCTACGAGCAGTACTTC
J: TRBJ1-4; V: TRBV19; D: NA; size: NA; CDR3: CASTLAGSQVEKLFF; DNA: TGTGCCAGTACCCTCGCAGGAAGTCAGGTTGAAAAACTGTTTTTT
J: TRBJ1-4; V: TRBV2; D: TRBD1; size: NA; CDR3: CASRDRGRSVEKLFF; DNA: TGTGCCAGCAGGGACAGGGGGCGGTCTGTGGAAAAACTGTTTTTT
J: TRBJ2-7; V: TRBV7-9; D: NA; size: few; CDR3: CASSLGRGKISYEQYF; DNA: TGTGCCAGCAGCTTAGGTAGGGGGAAGATCTCCTACGAGCAGTACTTC
J: TRBJ2-4; V: TRBV10-1; D: TRBD1; size: NA; CDR3: CASSRDRGDDIQYF; DNA: TGCGCCAGCAGTAGGGACAGGGGGGACGACATTCAGTACTTC
J: TRBJ1-5; V: TRBV30; D: NA; size: NA; CDR3: CAWSRRFDQPQHF; DNA: TGTGCCTGGAGTCGCAGGTTCGATCAGCCCCAGCATTTT
J: TRBJ2-3; V: TRBV14; D: TRBD2; size: NA; CDR3: CASSHGLADTQYF; DNA: TGTGCCAGCAGCCATGGACTAGCAGATACGCAGTATTTT
J: TRBJ2-7; V: TRBV5-1; D: TRBD2; size: NA; CDR3: CASSLDLAGGYYEQYF; DNA: TGCGCCAGCAGCTTGGACCTAGCGGGAGGTTACTACGAGCAGTACTTC
J: TRBJ2-4; V: TRBV11-2; D: NA; size: NA; CDR3: CASTVTGEGNIQYF; DNA: TGTGCCAGCACCGTGACAGGGGAGGGAAACATTCAGTACTTC
J: TRBJ2-7; V: TRBV6-4; D: NA; size: once; CDR3: CASRLNGQGGSYEQYF; DNA: TGTGCCAGCAGGTTAAATGGACAAGGCGGTTCCTACGAGCAGTACTTC
J: TRBJ2-1; V: TRBV18; D: TRBD1; size: NA; CDR3: CASSQLGQGRRSEQFF; DNA: TGTGCCAGCTCACAGCTAGGACAGGGACGAAGGAGTGAGCAGTTCTTC
J: TRBJ2-1; V: TRBV5-1; D: TRBD1; size: NA; CDR3: CASSTLRGLAYNEQFF; DNA: TGCGCCAGCAGCACCCTAAGGGGGCTAGCTTACAATGAGCAGTTCTTC
J: TRBJ2-7; V: TRBV11-2; D: TRBD1; size: NA; CDR3: CASRRQGAGEQYF; DNA: TGTGCCAGCAGGAGACAGGGGGCTGGTGAGCAGTACTTC
J: TRBJ2-1; V: TRBV6-5; D: NA; size: NA; CDR3: CASSPGIEQFF; DNA: TGTGCCAGCAGCCCCGGGATTGAGCAGTTCTTC
J: TRBJ2-5; V: TRBV28; D: TRBD1; size: NA; CDR3: CASSLWGDRGRETQYF; DNA: TGTGCCAGCAGTTTATGGGGGGACAGGGGGCGGGAGACCCAGTACTTC
J: TRBJ2-7; V: TRBV4-1; D: TRBD2; size: few; CDR3: CASSLIAGESYEQYF; DNA: TGCGCCAGCAGCCTCATAGCGGGAGAGTCCTACGAGCAGTACTTC
J: TRBJ2-1; V: TRBV4-2; D: TRBD2; size: NA; CDR3: CASSPTPSGTSGRALPYNEQFF; DNA: TGTGCCAGCAGCCCAACACCGTCCGGGACTAGCGGGAGGGCCCTCCCCTACAATGAGCAGTTCTTC
J: TRBJ2-3; V: TRBV5-1; D: TRBD2; size: NA; CDR3: CASTLAGHTDTQYF; DNA: TGCGCCAGCACCTTAGCGGGCCACACAGATACGCAGTATTTT
J: TRBJ2-3; V: TRBV24-1; D: NA; size: NA; CDR3: CATSHTDTQYF; DNA: TGTGCCACCAGCCACACAGATACGCAGTATTTT
J: TRBJ2-5; V: TRBV5-6; D: TRBD1; size: NA; CDR3: CASSLVGGTGVWETQYF; DNA: TGTGCCAGCAGCTTGGTTGGCGGGACAGGGGTTTGGGAGACCCAGTACTTC
J: TRBJ1-2; V: TRBV19; D: NA; size: NA; CDR3: CASSVTGGNYGYTF; DNA: TGTGCCAGTAGTGTGACAGGCGGCAACTATGGCTACACCTTC
J: TRBJ1-5; V: TRBV19; D: NA; size: NA; CDR3: CASSIDWGRNQPQHF; DNA: TGTGCCAGTAGTATAGATTGGGGCAGAAATCAGCCCCAGCATTTT
J: TRBJ1-4; V: TRBV5-1; D: NA; size: NA; CDR3: CASSLGRGGGEKLFF; DNA: TGCGCCAGCAGCTTGGGACGCGGAGGCGGTGAAAAACTGTTTTTT
J: TRBJ2-2; V: TRBV9; D: NA; size: NA; CDR3: CASSRNTGELFF; DNA: TGTGCCAGCAGTAGGAACACCGGGGAGCTGTTTTTT
J: TRBJ1-6; V: TRBV5-1; D: NA; size: few; CDR3: CASSRTASDSPLHF; DNA: TGCGCCAGCAGCCGGACAGCCTCGGATTCACCCCTCCACTTT
J: TRBJ2-2; V: TRBV2; D: NA; size: once; CDR3: CASSVQGAGELFF; DNA: TGTGCCAGCAGCGTACAGGGCGCCGGGGAGCTGTTTTTT
J: TRBJ2-1; V: TRBV28; D: TRBD2; size: NA; CDR3: CASSSPPSGRNEQFF; DNA: TGTGCCAGCAGTTCCCCCCCGAGCGGGAGAAATGAGCAGTTCTTC